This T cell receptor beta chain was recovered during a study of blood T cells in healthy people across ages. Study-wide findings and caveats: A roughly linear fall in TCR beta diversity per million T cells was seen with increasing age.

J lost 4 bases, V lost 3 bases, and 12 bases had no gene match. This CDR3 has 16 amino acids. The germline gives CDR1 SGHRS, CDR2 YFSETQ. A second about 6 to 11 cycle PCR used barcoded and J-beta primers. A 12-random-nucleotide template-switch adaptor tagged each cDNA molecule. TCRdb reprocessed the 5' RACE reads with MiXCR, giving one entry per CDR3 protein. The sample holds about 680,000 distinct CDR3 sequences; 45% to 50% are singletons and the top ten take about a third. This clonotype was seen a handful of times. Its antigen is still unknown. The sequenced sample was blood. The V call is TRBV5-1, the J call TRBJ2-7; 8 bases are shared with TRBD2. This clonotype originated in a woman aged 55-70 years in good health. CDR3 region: CASSSGGGLAVYEQYF. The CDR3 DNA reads TGCGCCAGCAGCTCCGGAGGAGGACTAGCCGTGTACGAGCAGTACTTC.